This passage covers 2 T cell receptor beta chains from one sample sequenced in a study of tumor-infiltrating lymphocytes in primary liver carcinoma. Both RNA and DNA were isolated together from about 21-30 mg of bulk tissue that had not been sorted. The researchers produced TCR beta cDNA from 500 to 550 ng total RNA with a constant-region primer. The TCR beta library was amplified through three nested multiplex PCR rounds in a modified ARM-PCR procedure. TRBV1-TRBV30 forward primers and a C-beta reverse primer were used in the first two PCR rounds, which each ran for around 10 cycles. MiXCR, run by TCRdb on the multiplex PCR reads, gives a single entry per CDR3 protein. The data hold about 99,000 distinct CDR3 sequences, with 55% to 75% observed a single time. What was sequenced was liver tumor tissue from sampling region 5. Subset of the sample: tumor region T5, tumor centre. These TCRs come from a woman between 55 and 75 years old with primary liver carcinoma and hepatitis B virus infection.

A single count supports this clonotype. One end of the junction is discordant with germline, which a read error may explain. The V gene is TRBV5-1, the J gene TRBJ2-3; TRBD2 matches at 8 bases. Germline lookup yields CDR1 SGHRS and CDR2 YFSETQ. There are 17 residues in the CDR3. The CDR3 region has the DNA TGCGTCAGCAGCTTCGCGGTAGCGGGGTGGAGCACAGATGCGCAGTATTTT. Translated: CVSSFAVAGWSTDAQYF.

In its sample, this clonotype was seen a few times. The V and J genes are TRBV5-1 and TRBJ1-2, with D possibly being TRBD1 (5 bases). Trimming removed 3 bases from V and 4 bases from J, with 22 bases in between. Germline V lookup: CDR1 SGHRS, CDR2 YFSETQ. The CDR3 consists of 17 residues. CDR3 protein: CASSSGDSTQILYGYTF. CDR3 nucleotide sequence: TGCGCCAGCAGCTCGGGGGATTCGACCCAGATACTCTATGGCTACACCTTC.